The present T cell receptor beta chain was sequenced within a study of T cell repertoires in cytomegalovirus infection. In the study overall: HLA-C-restricted CMV epitopes, recently identified, and well-studied HLA-B-restricted ones were used by the study. In public TCR beta signatures, there were indications of both CMV infection and matching HLA type. Study-wide results and caveats: Dominating the ex vivo response were HLA-C-restricted CMV-specific TCR beta clonotypes.

On this clonotype: Its antigen is unidentified.

Each CDR3 protein gets one entry after TCRdb re-called the reads with MiXCR. Seen here are 450,000 to 600,000 distinct CDR3 sequences, roughly a third observed once, and the top ten hold 15% to 20%. From germline, CDR1 is MNHEY and CDR2 SMNVEV (reference sequence). The CDR3 loop spans 14 amino acids. The ends were cut back, 6 bases at V and 6 bases at J, with 15 bases in the middle. The V and J genes are TRBV27 and TRBJ2-1; D not resolved. The source of this sequence is a human donor in good health (CMV status not recorded). Some clones in this sample may be carry-over from other donors' samples. Sample: cultured PBMCs, taken from culture after CMV antigen stimulation. The CDR3 region is CASRVLSRCNEQFF. CDR3 nucleotides: TGTGCCAGCAGAGTACTGTCTCGGTGCAATGAGCAGTTCTTC.